This record concerns one T cell receptor beta chain sequence. What it recognizes is unknown. CDR1 and CDR2 from the germline V gene are MDHEN and SYDVKM. This CDR3 region has 16 residues. J gave up 1 base and V 6 bases, and 9 bases lay outside the gene matches. The sample originates from a study of shared clonotypes between healthy human individuals. Study-level points and caveats: Larger estimated richness was generally recorded for naive subsets relative to memory subsets. Sampling included only blood; tissue repertoires likely differ.

Only in-frame clones appear in the TCRdb table, and some are missing; sequencing was by immunoSEQ multiplex PCR. Of some 2,100,000 clones listed, almost 96% are singletons. This clonotype was obtained from a young man in good health. The chain employs TRBV28 and TRBJ2-3; 8 bases line up with TRBD1. Sequenced sample: naive CD4+ T cells sorted from blood. The subset here: CD45RA+ positively selected. The CDR3 DNA sequence: TGTGCCAGCAGCTTCTCGGCAGGGGGCGGCACAGATACGCAGTATTTT. Translation gives CASSFSAGGGTDTQYF.